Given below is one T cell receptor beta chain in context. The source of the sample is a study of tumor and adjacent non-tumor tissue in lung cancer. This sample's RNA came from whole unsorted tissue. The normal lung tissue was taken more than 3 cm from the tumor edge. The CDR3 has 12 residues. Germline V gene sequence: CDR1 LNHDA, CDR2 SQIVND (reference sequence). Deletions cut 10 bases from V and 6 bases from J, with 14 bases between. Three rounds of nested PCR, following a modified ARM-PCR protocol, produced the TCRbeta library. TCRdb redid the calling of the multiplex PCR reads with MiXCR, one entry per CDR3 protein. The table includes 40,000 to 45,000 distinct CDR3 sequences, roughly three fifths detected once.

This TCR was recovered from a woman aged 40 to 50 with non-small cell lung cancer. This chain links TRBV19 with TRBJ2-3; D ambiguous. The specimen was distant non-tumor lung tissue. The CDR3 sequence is CAIKVAGDTQYF. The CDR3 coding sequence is TGTGCCATAAAGGTCGCTGGGGATACGCAGTATTTT.